A single T cell receptor (beta chain) is shown here with its context. Its antigen remains unknown. The data belong to a study of cytomegalovirus exposure and HLA in healthy donors. Study findings and constraints: Some segments of the V type, notably TRBV6-2 and TRBV6-3, were excluded as indistinguishable. Later analysis identified a missense DCLRE1C variant that was linked to TCR beta V- and J-gene trimming. Accounts indicate the classifier identified cytomegalovirus status with strong specificity and sensitivity.

Use of 60 Vbeta and 13 Jbeta primers characterized the PCR. Repertoires were generated with immunoSEQ multiplex PCR, while TCRdb's copy carries only in-frame clones and drops some. The sample records roughly 110,000 clones, about four fifths being singletons. V lost 5 bases to trimming and J lost 4 bases; unmatched junction nucleotides: 4. Germline assignment: CDR1 SEHNR and CDR2 FQNEAQ (reference sequence). This CDR3 has 13 residues. This rearrangement joins TRBV7-9 to TRBJ1-2; the match to TRBD1 covers 7 bases. This TCR derives from a man aged 25 to 45 in good health and CMV-seropositive. The sample was PBMCs. The CDR3 DNA sequence: TGTGCCAGCAGCGCGGGACAGTCCTATGGCTACACCTTC. It specifies CASSAGQSYGYTF.